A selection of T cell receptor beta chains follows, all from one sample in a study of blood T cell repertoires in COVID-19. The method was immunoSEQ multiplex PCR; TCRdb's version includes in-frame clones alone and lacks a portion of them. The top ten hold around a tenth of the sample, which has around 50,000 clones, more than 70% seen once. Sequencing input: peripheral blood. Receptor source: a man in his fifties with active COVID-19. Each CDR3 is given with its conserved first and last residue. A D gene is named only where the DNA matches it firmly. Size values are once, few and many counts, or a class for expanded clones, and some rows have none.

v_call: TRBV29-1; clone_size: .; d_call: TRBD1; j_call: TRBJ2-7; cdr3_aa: CSGRGPSYEQYF; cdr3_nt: TGCAGCGGCAGGGGGCCTTCCTACGAGCAGTACTTC
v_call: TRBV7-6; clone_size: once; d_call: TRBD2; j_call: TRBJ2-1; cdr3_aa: CASSLFSGGAYNEQFF; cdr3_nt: TGTGCCAGCAGCTTATTTAGCGGGGGGGCATACAATGAGCAGTTCTTC
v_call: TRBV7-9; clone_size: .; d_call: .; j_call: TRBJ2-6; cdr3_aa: CASSPRSSGANVLTF; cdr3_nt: TGTGCCAGCAGCCCCCGGAGCTCTGGGGCCAACGTCCTGACTTTC
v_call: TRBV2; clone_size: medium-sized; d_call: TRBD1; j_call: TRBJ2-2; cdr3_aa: CASSPDREYGELFF; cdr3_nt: TGTGCCAGCTCTCCGGACAGGGAGTACGGGGAGCTGTTTTTT
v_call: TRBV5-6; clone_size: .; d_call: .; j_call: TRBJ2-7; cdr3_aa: CASSSKTNYEQYF; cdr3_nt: TGTGCCAGCAGTAGCAAAACCAACTACGAGCAGTACTTC
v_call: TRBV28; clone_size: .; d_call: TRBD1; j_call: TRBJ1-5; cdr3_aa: CASSFRPRTGKHQPQHF; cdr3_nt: TGTGCCAGCAGTTTCCGACCACGGACAGGGAAACATCAGCCCCAGCATTTT
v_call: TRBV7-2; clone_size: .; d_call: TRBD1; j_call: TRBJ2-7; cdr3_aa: CASSSPGQGVYEQYF; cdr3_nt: TGTGCCAGCAGCTCGCCGGGACAGGGAGTGTACGAGCAGTACTTC
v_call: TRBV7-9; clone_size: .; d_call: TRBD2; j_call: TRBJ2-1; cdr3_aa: CASSLTSGYNEQFF; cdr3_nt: TGTGCCAGCAGCTTAACTAGCGGATACAATGAGCAGTTCTTC
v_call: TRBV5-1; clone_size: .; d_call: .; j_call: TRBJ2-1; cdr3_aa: CASSRSEIDNEQFF; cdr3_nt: TGCGCCAGCAGCCGGAGCGAGATAGACAATGAGCAGTTCTTC
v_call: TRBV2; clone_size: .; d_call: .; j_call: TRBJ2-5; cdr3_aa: CASSDAEAGDAETQYF; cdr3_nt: TGTGCCAGCAGTGACGCCGAGGCAGGGGACGCCGAGACCCAGTACTTC
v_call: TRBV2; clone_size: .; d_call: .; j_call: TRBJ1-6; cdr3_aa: CASSRDFGSSPLHF; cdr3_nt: TGTGCCAGCAGCCGGGACTTCGGGAGTTCACCCCTCCACTTT
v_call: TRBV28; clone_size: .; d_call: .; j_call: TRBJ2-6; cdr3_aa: CASNRDSGANVLTF; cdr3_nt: TGTGCCAGCAACAGGGACTCTGGGGCCAACGTCCTGACTTTC
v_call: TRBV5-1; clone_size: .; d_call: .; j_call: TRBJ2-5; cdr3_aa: CASSLQRRGETQYF; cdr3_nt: TGCGCCAGCAGCTTGCAGAGGCGGGGAGAGACCCAGTACTTC
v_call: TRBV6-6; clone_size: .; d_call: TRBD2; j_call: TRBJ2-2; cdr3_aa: CASRPSGGTGELFF; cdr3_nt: TGTGCCAGCAGACCTAGCGGCGGCACCGGGGAGCTGTTTTTT
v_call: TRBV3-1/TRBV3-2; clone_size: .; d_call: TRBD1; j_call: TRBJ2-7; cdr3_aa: CASSYRGQGGEQYF; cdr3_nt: TGTGCCAGCAGCTATCGGGGACAGGGGGGCGAGCAGTACTTC
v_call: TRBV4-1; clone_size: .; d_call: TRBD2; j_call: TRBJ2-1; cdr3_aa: CASSLVAGGFNEQFF; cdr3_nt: TGCGCCAGCAGCTTGGTAGCGGGGGGTTTCAATGAGCAGTTCTTC
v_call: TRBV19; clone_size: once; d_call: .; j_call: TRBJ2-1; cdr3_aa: CASTQSLSLGGGQFF; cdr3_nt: TGTGCCAGTACCCAATCCCTTTCTCTAGGGGGGGGGCAGTTCTTC
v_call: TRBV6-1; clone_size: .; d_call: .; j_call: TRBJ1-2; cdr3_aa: CASSEGAGRVLYGYTF; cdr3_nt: TGTGCCAGCAGTGAAGGGGCAGGGCGAGTGCTCTATGGCTACACCTTC
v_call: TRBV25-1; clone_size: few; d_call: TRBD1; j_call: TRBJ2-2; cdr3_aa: CASSDPNWGQGGVGELFF; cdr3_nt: TGTGCCAGCAGTGATCCAAACTGGGGACAGGGAGGGGTCGGGGAGCTGTTTTTT
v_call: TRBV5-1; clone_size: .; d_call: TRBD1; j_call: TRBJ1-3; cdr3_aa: CASSMSPGQGGNTIYF; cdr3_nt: TGCGCCAGCAGTATGTCCCCTGGACAGGGTGGAAACACCATATATTTT
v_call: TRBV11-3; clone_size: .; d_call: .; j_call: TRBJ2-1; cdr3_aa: CASSPGLVSYNEQFF; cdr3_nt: TGTGCCAGCAGCCCTGGACTGGTCTCCTACAATGAGCAGTTCTTC
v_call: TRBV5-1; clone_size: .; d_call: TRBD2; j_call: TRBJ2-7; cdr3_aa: CASSLEASGSGGEQYF; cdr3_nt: TGCGCCAGCAGCTTGGAGGCTAGCGGGAGCGGTGGCGAGCAGTACTTC
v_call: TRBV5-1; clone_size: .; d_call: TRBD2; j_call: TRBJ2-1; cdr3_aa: CASSRTSGRAGSYNEQFF; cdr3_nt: TGCGCCAGCAGCCGGACTAGCGGGAGGGCCGGCTCCTACAATGAGCAGTTCTTC
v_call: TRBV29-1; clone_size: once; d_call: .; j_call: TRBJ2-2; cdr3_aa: CSVEDRQGGRNTGELFF; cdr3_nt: TGCAGCGTTGAAGATCGGCAGGGGGGTCGAAACACCGGGGAGCTGTTTTTT
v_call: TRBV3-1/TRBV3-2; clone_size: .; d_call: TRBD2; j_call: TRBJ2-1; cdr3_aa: CASSPLLAGDYNEQFF; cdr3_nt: TGTGCCAGCAGCCCCCTACTAGCGGGGGACTACAATGAGCAGTTCTTC
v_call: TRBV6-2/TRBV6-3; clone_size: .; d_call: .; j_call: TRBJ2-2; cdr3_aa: CASSSRQGSGELFF; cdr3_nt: TGTGCCAGCAGTTCCCGTCAGGGGTCCGGGGAGCTGTTTTTT
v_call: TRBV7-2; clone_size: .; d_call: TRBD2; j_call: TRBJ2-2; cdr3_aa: CASSRTSLAGELFF; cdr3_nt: TGTGCCAGCAGCCGGACTAGTCTGGCCGGGGAGCTGTTTTTT
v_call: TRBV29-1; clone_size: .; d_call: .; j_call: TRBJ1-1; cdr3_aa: CSVLMSDTEAFF; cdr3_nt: TGCAGCGTTCTTATGTCGGACACTGAAGCTTTCTTT
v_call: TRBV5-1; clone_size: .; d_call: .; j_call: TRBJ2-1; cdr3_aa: CASSFGTSYNEQFF; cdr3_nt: TGCGCCAGCAGCTTCGGGACATCCTACAATGAGCAGTTCTTC
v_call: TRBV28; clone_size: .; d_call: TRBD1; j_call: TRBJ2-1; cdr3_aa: CASSPLGQGSLGEQFF; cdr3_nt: TGTGCCAGCAGTCCGCTGGGACAGGGTAGCCTGGGTGAGCAGTTCTTC
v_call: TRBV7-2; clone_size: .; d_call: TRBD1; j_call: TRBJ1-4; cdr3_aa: CASSTRQGSNEKLFF; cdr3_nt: TGTGCCAGCAGCACTAGACAGGGTTCAAATGAAAAACTGTTTTTT
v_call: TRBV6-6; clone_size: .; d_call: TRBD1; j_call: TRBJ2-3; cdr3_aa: CASSYSGTGESDTQYF; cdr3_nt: TGTGCCAGCAGTTACTCAGGGACAGGGGAGTCAGATACGCAGTATTTT
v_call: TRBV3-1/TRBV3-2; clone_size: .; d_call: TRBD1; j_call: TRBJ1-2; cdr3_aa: CASSQGRDRGYTF; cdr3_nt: TGTGCCAGCAGCCAAGGCCGGGACAGGGGCTACACCTTC
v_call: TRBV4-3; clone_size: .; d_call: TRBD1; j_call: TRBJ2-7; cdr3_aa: CASSQGQGSYEQYF; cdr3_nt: TGCGCCAGCAGCCAGGGACAGGGATCATACGAGCAGTACTTC
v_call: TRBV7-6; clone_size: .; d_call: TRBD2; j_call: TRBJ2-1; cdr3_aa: CASSPRLAGGRNEQFF; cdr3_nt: TGTGCCAGCAGCCCAAGACTAGCGGGAGGGCGGAATGAGCAGTTCTTC
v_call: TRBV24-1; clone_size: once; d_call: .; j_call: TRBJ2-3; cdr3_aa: CATRLLSRNYDTDTQYF; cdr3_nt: TGTGCCACCAGACTACTCAGCCGCAACTACGACACAGATACGCAGTATTTT
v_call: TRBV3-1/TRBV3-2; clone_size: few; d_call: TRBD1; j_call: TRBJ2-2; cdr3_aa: CASSRQGSTGELFF; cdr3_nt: TGTGCCAGCAGTCGACAGGGGAGCACCGGGGAGCTGTTTTTT
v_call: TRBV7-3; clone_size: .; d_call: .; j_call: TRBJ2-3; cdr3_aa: CASSSGTTRGDTQYF; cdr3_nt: TGTGCCAGCAGCTCAGGGACGACCAGGGGAGATACGCAGTATTTT
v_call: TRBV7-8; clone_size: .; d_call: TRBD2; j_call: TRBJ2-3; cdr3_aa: CASSRGTSGPKENTQYF; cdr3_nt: TGTGCCAGCAGCCGAGGCACTAGCGGACCGAAGGAGAATACGCAGTATTTT
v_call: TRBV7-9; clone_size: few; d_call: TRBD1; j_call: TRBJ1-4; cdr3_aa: CASSPRTGGKINEKLFF; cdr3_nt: TGTGCCAGCAGCCCACGGACAGGGGGGAAGATTAATGAAAAACTGTTTTTT
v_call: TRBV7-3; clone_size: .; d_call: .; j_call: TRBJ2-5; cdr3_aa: CASSLSSAETQYF; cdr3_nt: TGTGCCAGCAGCTTAAGCTCAGCGGAGACCCAGTACTTC
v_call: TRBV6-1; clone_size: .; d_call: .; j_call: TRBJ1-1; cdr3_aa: CASSESDLTGWAFF; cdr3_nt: TGTGCCAGCAGTGAAAGCGATCTTACAGGGTGGGCTTTCTTT
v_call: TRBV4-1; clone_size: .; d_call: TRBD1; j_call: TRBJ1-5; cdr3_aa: CASSGTTGYNQPQHF; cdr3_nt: TGCGCCAGCAGCGGAACGACAGGGTACAATCAGCCCCAGCATTTT
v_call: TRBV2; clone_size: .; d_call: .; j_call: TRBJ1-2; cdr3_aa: CASSVSRGYTF; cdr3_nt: TGTGCCAGCAGTGTGAGTCGGGGCTACACCTTC
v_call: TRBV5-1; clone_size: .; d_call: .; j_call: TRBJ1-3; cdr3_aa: CASSLASRSGGNTIYF; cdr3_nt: TGCGCCAGCAGCTTGGCCTCTAGATCCGGAGGAAACACCATATATTTT
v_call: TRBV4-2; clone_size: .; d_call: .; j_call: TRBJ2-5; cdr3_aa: CASSQDVGGPLQQTQYF; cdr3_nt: TGTGCCAGCAGCCAAGATGTGGGGGGACCCCTCCAGCAGACCCAGTACTTC
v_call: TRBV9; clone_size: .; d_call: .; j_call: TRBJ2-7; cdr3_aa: CASSVRGSIGSEQYF; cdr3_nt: TGTGCCAGCAGCGTAAGGGGCTCAATTGGGTCCGAGCAGTACTTC
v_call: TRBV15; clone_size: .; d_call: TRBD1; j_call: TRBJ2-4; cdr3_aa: CATSRLWDRVDSKNIQYF; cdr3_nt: TGTGCCACCAGCAGGCTATGGGACAGGGTCGATTCCAAAAACATTCAGTACTTC
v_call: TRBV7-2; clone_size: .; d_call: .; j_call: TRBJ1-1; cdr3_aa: CASNYIGAAPSIDEAFF; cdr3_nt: TGTGCCAGCAACTATATAGGGGCCGCACCATCCATCGATGAAGCTTTCTTT